This T cell receptor (beta chain) was documented in a study of a mutant IDH1 vaccine in newly diagnosed glioma. Turning to the study itself: Initiation of the vaccine course occurred 4-6 weeks after radiotherapy alone, or alongside temozolomide cycles. The study's findings and limits: A vaccine-induced immune response developed in roughly 93% of the patients.

Time point in this sample: week 35, safety follow-up. Every vaccination contained 300 ug of the mutant IDH1 20-mer peptide and was paired with topical imiquimod. Germline V lookup: CDR1 SEHNR, CDR2 FQNEAQ (reference sequence). V shed 2 bases and J shed 5 bases, with 13 bases lying between them. The CDR3 extends over 14 amino acids. Assay: immunoSEQ multiplex PCR; the TCRdb copy retains only in-frame clones and omits some. The data show about 32,000 clones, roughly 80% seen once. On this clone: The antigen is undetermined.

The receptor's source is a woman aged 18-29 years with glioma. V and J are TRBV7-9 and TRBJ2-7; D call uncertain. The sample in question was PBMCs, obtained from a glioma patient whose treatment included an IDH1 peptide vaccine. The CDR3 protein is CASSLRTELDEQYF. DNA of the CDR3: TGTGCCAGCAGCTTACGGACGGAGCTGGACGAGCAGTACTTC.